This T cell receptor (beta chain) stems from a study of cytomegalovirus exposure and HLA in healthy donors. Broader study findings: Other equally common chains were less clonally expanded than HLA-associated TCR beta chains, a later analysis showed.

Losses at the gene ends were 6 bases for V and 5 bases for J; bases not matched to a gene: 4. CDR1 SNHLY and CDR2 FYNNEI come from the germline V gene. The CDR3 extends over 12 amino acids. The PCR had 60 Vbeta and 13 Jbeta primers. The method was immunoSEQ multiplex PCR; TCRdb's version includes in-frame clones alone and lacks a portion of them. The sample lists about 52,000 clones, 60% to 75% seen once, with 7% to 10% in the top ten. Comment on this clone: Antigen unknown.

V gene TRBV2 combines with J gene TRBJ2-7, with 7 nucleotides matching TRBD2. The receptor was isolated from a woman aged 45-60 years in good health and CMV-seronegative. The source material was PBMCs. Here the CDR3 reads CASRFAGDEQYF. In DNA, the CDR3 is TGTGCCAGCAGATTCGCGGGAGACGAGCAGTACTTC.